Reported below is one TCR beta chain. What it recognizes is unknown. This entry belongs to a study of early T cells in non-severe SARS-CoV-2 infection. Individually, cDNA molecules had unique molecular identifiers attached to them. TCRdb reprocessed the 5' RACE reads with MiXCR, giving one entry per CDR3 protein. Among more than 35,000 distinct CDR3 sequences, roughly 4.8% were seen once, and the ten largest hold 15% to 20%. Whole-study findings and limits: The VDJdb matching leaned toward anti-spike CD8 responses and overlooked private and CD4 specificities.

The junction had 6 bases not matched to a gene; V was cut back by 8 bases and J by 1 base. This CDR3 contains 14 residues. Per the germline V gene, CDR1 is SGHVS and CDR2 is FQNEAQ. This clonotype was obtained from an adult who was a healthcare worker with PCR-confirmed SARS-CoV-2 infection or an uninfected control (not recorded which). The chain joins TRBV7-8 to TRBJ1-1; 8 nucleotides align to TRBD1. What was sequenced was whole blood. The CDR3 region has the DNA TGTGCCAGCTCAACCGGGACAGGGAACACTGAAGCTTTCTTT. Its translation: CASSTGTGNTEAFF.